One sample yielded the 26 T cell receptor beta chains listed below, sequenced in a study of blood T cell repertoires in COVID-19. Assay used: immunoSEQ multiplex PCR; TCRdb lists only in-frame clones, some missing. The profile shows just over 650,000 clones, around 89% of them singletons. Sample: peripheral blood. The origin of the receptors is a woman aged 18-29 years with acute or convalescent COVID-19.

This chain connects TRBV27 to TRBJ1-4; no clear D gene. The CDR3 contains 13 residues. Germline V gene data show CDR1 as MNHEY and CDR2 as SMNVEV (reference sequence). Trimming took off 2 bases at V and 11 bases at J, with 12 bases between the two ends. In DNA form, the CDR3 reads TGTGCCAGCAGTTTAAGGGCACGAGGGAAACTGTTTTTT. Protein: CASSLRARGKLFF.

The chain recombines TRBV7-9 with TRBJ1-1, with D perhaps TRBD1 (5 bases). V lost 5 bases and J lost 1, with 11 bases in between. The length of the CDR3 is 14 residues. Germline CDR1 and CDR2: SEHNR and FQNEAQ (reference sequence). In DNA form, the CDR3 reads TGTGCCAGCAGCCAGGGTATACGGAACACTGAAGCTTTCTTT. As protein: CASSQGIRNTEAFF. Combining the CDR3 with reference TRBV7-9 and TRBJ1-1 gives the whole variable domain DTGVSQNPRHKITKRGQNVTFRCDPISEHNRLYWYRQTLGQGPEFLTYFQNEAQLEKSRLLSDRFSAERPKGSFSTLEIQRTEQGDSAMYLCASSQGIRNTEAFFGQGTRLTVV.

The rearrangement links TRBV2 to TRBJ1-1; D uncertain. The CDR3 is made up of 13 amino acids. Germline-derived CDR1 and CDR2 are SNHLY and FYNNEI. V dropped 7 bases and J dropped 8 bases, with 17 bases sitting between them. As DNA, the CDR3 is TGTGCCAGCAAAAGAGAGGGCTGGGGAGAAGCTTTCTTT. Protein sequence: CASKREGWGEAFF.

The chain uses TRBV13 and TRBJ1-5, with 9 bases that match TRBD1. Trimming cost V 5 bases and J 3 bases; bases outside gene matches: 5. The CDR3 runs to 15 residues. Germline CDR1 PRHDT, CDR2 FYEKMQ (reference sequence). CDR3: CASSPGTGNNQPQHF. The CDR3 DNA is TGTGCCAGCAGCCCGGGGACAGGGAACAATCAGCCCCAGCATTTT.

This chain joins TRBV5-5 and TRBJ2-7, with D maybe TRBD1 (6 bases). Trimming removed 2 bases at V and 0 bases at J, with 9 bases between. The CDR3 is 14 amino acids. Germline lookup yields CDR1 SGHKS and CDR2 YYEKEE (reference sequence). The CDR3 reads CASSFRGSSYEQYF. CDR3 in DNA: TGTGCCAGCAGCTTCAGGGGTAGCTCCTACGAGCAGTACTTC. Full variable domain (outside the CDR3, taken from reference TRBV5-5 and TRBJ2-7): DAGVTQSPTHLIKTRGQQVTLRCSPISGHKSVSWYQQVLGQGPQFIFQYYEKEERGRGNFPDRFSARQFPNYSSELNVNALLLGDSALYLCASSFRGSSYEQYFGPGTRLTVT.

The chain combines TRBV9 with TRBJ1-2; D is perhaps TRBD1 (6 bases). The CDR3 has 15 residues. The V and J ends lost 0 bases and 2 bases respectively, with 11 bases between them. Germline-derived CDR1 and CDR2 are SGDLS and YYNGEE. CDR3 bases: TGTGCCAGCAGCGTAGCTCTCCAGGGGAACTATGGCTACACCTTC. It translates to CASSVALQGNYGYTF.

The chain combines TRBV30 with TRBJ1-4; D is ambiguous. This CDR3 is built from 14 residues. Germline values: CDR1 GTSNPN, CDR2 SVGIG (reference sequence). Trimming left V 3 bases short and J 6 bases short, with 14 bases between. For the CDR3, the DNA is TGTGCCTGGAGCGGGAGTCTTGGGGATGAAAAACTGTTTTTT. Translating gives CAWSGSLGDEKLFF.

The rearrangement links TRBV7-2 to TRBJ1-6; D may be TRBD1 (6 bases). The ends were cut back, 1 base at V and 8 bases at J, with 9 bases in the middle. The germline CDR1 and CDR2 sequences are SGHTA and FQGNSA. The CDR3 consists of 14 residues. The CDR3 spells CASSLGQGYSPLHF. The DNA of the CDR3 is TGTGCCAGCAGCTTAGGGCAGGGGTATTCACCCCTCCACTTT.

V is TRBV13 and J is TRBJ2-3; 11 bases line up with TRBD1. CDR3 length equals 16 residues. The V gene end was trimmed by 1 base and the J gene end by 6 bases; junction bases not matched to a gene: 6. Germline CDR1 is PRHDT and CDR2 is FYEKMQ (reference sequence). The CDR3 sequence is CASSLEDRGRYDTQYF. CDR3 DNA sequence: TGTGCCAGCAGCTTAGAGGACAGGGGGCGTTATGATACGCAGTATTTT.

The chain carries TRBV30 and TRBJ1-4; D is unclear. Germline-derived CDR1 and CDR2 are GTSNPN and SVGIG (reference sequence). The V gene lost 2 bases and the J gene lost 8 bases, with 18 bases spanning the gap. CDR3 length equals 15 residues. The DNA for the CDR3 is TGTGCCTGGAGTCACCCGGGTAGGGAGGTAGAAAAACTGTTTTTT. It codes for CAWSHPGREVEKLFF.

The chain combines TRBV6-1 with TRBJ1-5; D not resolved. Germline V gives CDR1 MNHNS, CDR2 SASEGT. The CDR3 is 17 amino acids. V gave up 0 bases and J gave up 5 bases, with 17 bases separating them. CDR3 loop: CASSEALPTSWHQPQHF. The CDR3 DNA reads TGTGCCAGCAGTGAAGCTTTACCTACTAGCTGGCATCAGCCCCAGCATTTT.

This chain connects TRBV30 to TRBJ2-7; tentative D call: TRBD2 (6 bases). CDR3 length: 13 amino acids. Germline-derived CDR1 and CDR2 are GTSNPN and SVGIG (reference sequence). V lost 4 bases to trimming and J lost 2 bases, with 12 bases between them. The CDR3 DNA follows: TGTGCCTGGAATCGTGGGGGGACCTACGAGCAGTACTTC. This codes for CAWNRGGTYEQYF.

V gene TRBV7-8 combines with J gene TRBJ1-2; no firm D call. V dropped 5 bases and J dropped 1 base, with 17 bases sitting between them. The CDR3 is made up of 16 amino acids. Germline CDR1 reads SGHVS; CDR2 reads FQNEAQ. Written as DNA, the CDR3 is TGTGCCAGCAGCCCAGAGGCCTCCGCGGGTAACTATGGCTACACCTTC. Amino acid sequence: CASSPEASAGNYGYTF. The variable domain in full, completed from reference TRBV7-8 and TRBJ1-2, reads GAGVSQSPRYKVAKRGQDVALRCDPISGHVSLFWYQQALGQGPEFLTYFQNEAQLDKSGLPSDRFFAERPEGSVSTLKIQRTQQEDSAVYLCASSPEASAGNYGYTFGSGTRLTVV.

The chain uses TRBV3-1 (or the pseudogene TRBV3-2) and TRBJ2-3; the match to TRBD2 covers 11 bases. The CDR3 extends over 17 amino acids. The junction had 4 bases not matched to a gene; V was cut back by 0 bases and J by 2 bases. Germline V lookup: CDR1 LGHDT, CDR2 YNNKEL (reference sequence). The CDR3 is CASSQEVAGGHTDTQYF. Written as DNA, the CDR3 is TGTGCCAGCAGCCAAGAGGTAGCGGGGGGGCACACAGATACGCAGTATTTT.

The gene calls are TRBV2 and TRBJ2-7, with D maybe TRBD1 (6 bases). Looked up from germline, CDR1 is SNHLY and CDR2 is FYNNEI. V was clipped by 4 bases and J by 12 bases, with 13 bases between them. The CDR3 runs to 11 residues. CDR3 in amino acids: CASSVTGQLYF. The CDR3 coding sequence is TGTGCCAGCAGTGTGACAGGCCAACTGTACTTC.

V usage is TRBV12-3 or TRBV12-4 and J usage is TRBJ2-2; D gene uncertain. CDR3 length: 13 amino acids. V lost 6 bases, J lost 0 bases, and 5 bases lay in between. The chain's CDR3 is CASRISNTGELFF. The DNA of the CDR3 is TGTGCCAGCAGAATCTCGAACACCGGGGAGCTGTTTTTT.

The chain recombines TRBV7-3 with TRBJ2-3; TRBD2 matches 10 bases. Trimming took 5 bases from V and 6 from J; bases not matched to a gene: 14. The germline gives CDR1 SGHTA, CDR2 FQGTGA. The CDR3 is 17 amino acids. The CDR3 nucleotides read TGTGCCAGCAGCCCGCGGGGGAGCGGGGGGGCCCATGATACGCAGTATTTT. Its protein product is CASSPRGSGGAHDTQYF.

The rearrangement links TRBV2 to TRBJ1-1; the D is unclear. The CDR3 length is 13 residues. Trimming left V 11 bases short and J 0 bases short, with 13 bases between. Germline CDR1 reads SNHLY; CDR2 reads FYNNEI. The DNA for the CDR3 is TGTGCCGCGGGGATGGAGATGAACACTGAAGCTTTCTTT. Translation: CAAGMEMNTEAFF.

The chain recombines TRBV28 with TRBJ1-3; 7 bases map to TRBD1. The germline gives CDR1 MDHEN, CDR2 SYDVKM. J was trimmed by 0 bases and V by 4 bases; bases with no gene match: 6. CDR3 length equals 16 residues. DNA for the CDR3: TGTGCCAGCAGTTCTACAGGGGAAGGCTCTGGAAACACCATATATTTT. It yields the protein CASSSTGEGSGNTIYF.

The gene calls are TRBV25-1 and TRBJ2-7; the D gene is possibly TRBD1 (5 bases). CDR1 is MGHDK, CDR2 SYGVNS, per germline. The CDR3 is made up of 14 amino acids. The V end was cut by 3 bases, the J end by 4 bases, with 13 bases between. CDR3 loop: CASSERGRVYEQYF. The CDR3 coding sequence is TGTGCCAGCAGTGAGAGAGGCAGGGTGTACGAGCAGTACTTC.

The count of this clone is one. This rearrangement joins TRBV6-5 to TRBJ2-7; D is perhaps TRBD1 (5 bases). Trimming took off 0 bases at V and 3 bases at J, with 12 bases between the two ends. The CDR3 loop spans 15 amino acids. Germline-derived CDR1 and CDR2 are MNHEY and SVGAGI. The CDR3 loop is CASSYSARAFYEQYF. The CDR3 bases are TGTGCCAGCAGTTACTCGGCCAGGGCTTTCTACGAGCAGTACTTC.

V usage is TRBV5-5 and J usage is TRBJ1-1, with TRBD1 identical over 7 bases. The CDR3 runs 14 residues. Per germline, CDR1 SGHKS and CDR2 YYEKEE (reference sequence). The J segment lost 4 bases and the V segment lost 6 bases, leaving 9 bases of the junction unmatched. CDR3 coding DNA: TGTGCCAGCACCCTGACAGGGACCGGCACTGAAGCTTTCTTT. Translated, it gives CASTLTGTGTEAFF.

The genes are TRBV5-6 and TRBJ1-4, with TRBD1 matching over 9 bases. The trim removed 3 bases at V and 8 bases at J, leaving 8 bases unmatched. This CDR3 region has 15 residues. Germline values: CDR1 SGHDT, CDR2 YYEEEE. The CDR3 is CASSSRGTGTEKLFF. The DNA for the CDR3 is TGTGCCAGCAGCTCCCGGGGGACAGGGACCGAAAAACTGTTTTTT.

V usage is TRBV6-5 and J usage is TRBJ1-3, with D unresolved. This CDR3 contains 14 residues. Between the trimmed V and J ends, which lost 0 bases and 4 bases, there was a span of 7 bases. Germline V gene data show CDR1 as MNHEY and CDR2 as SVGAGI. The CDR3 DNA follows: TGTGCCAGCAGTTACTCCCCGAGGGGAAACACCATATATTTT. It codes for CASSYSPRGNTIYF.

J is TRBJ2-7 and V is TRBV7-6; D possibly corresponds to TRBD1 (6 bases). The CDR3 has 14 residues. Per the germline V gene, CDR1 is SGHVS and CDR2 is FNYEAQ. The V end was cut by 5 bases, the J end by 1 base, with 12 bases between. In DNA, the CDR3 is TGTGCCAGCAGCCCGCAACAGGGATCCTACGAGCAGTACTTC. This sequence encodes CASSPQQGSYEQYF.

As regards this clone: Other DNA sequences in this sample translate to the same CDR3. The genes are TRBV5-4 and TRBJ2-7; 8 nucleotides match TRBD1. With 4 bases clipped from V and 1 base from J, the junction kept 1 base outside the gene matches. The germline gives CDR1 SGHNT, CDR2 YYREEE (reference sequence). This CDR3 has 13 amino acids. This CDR3 is CASSRDRSYEQYF. The CDR3 nucleotides read TGTGCCAGCAGCAGGGACAGGTCCTACGAGCAGTACTTC. Together with reference TRBV5-4 and TRBJ2-7, the CDR3 gives the full variable domain: ETGVTQSPTHLIKTRGQQVTLRCSSQSGHNTVSWYQQALGQGPQFIFQYYREEENGRGNFPPRFSGLQFPNYSSELNVNALELDDSALYLCASSRDRSYEQYFGPGTRLTVT.